Given below is one T cell receptor beta chain in context. No antigen is known for it. Stated treatment: roughly nine-day PBMC culture with coronavirus spike peptide pools or control peptides (ViraFEST assay). CD4+ T-cell collection from the unexposed donor predated the COVID-19 pandemic (2011-2018). ViraFEST relied on peptide pools to expand antigen-specific T cells; the TCRs were sequenced afterward. Wells that each held roughly 1.9 million PBMCs were cultured with roughly 9.5 IU/ml IL-2 and approximately 10 ug/ml peptide pools. Unexposed donors' CD4+ T cells were tested against SARS-CoV-2 S/N and four cold-coronavirus spikes when cell numbers allowed. The Oncomine TCR Beta short-read assay was what sequenced the DNA obtained from cultured CD4+ T cells. From cultured CD4+ T cells, genomic DNA was extracted. TCRdb re-derived calls from the PCR reads in MiXCR, one entry per CDR3 protein. The data contain about 11,000 distinct CDR3 sequences, around 40% of them singletons.

These data belong to a study of vaccination and CD4 T cells after COVID-19. Study information: The stimulus for the cells was overlapping spike peptides derived from SARS-CoV-2, HCoV-NL63, HCoV-OC43 and HCoV-229E.

Trimming pared 1 base from V and 5 bases from J, leaving 17 bases between. Germline V gene lookup returns CDR1 MNHNS and CDR2 SASEGT. The CDR3 runs to 16 residues. The origin of this receptor is a human donor in good health. What was sequenced was CD4+ T cells from blood, cultured in vitro. The gene calls are TRBV6-1 and TRBJ2-5, with D perhaps given as TRBD1 or TRBD2 (6 bases each). The CDR3 here is CASSEGGGGRGETQYF. The CDR3 coding sequence is TGTGCCAGCAGTGAAGGGGGTGGGGGGCGCGGGGAGACCCAGTACTTC.